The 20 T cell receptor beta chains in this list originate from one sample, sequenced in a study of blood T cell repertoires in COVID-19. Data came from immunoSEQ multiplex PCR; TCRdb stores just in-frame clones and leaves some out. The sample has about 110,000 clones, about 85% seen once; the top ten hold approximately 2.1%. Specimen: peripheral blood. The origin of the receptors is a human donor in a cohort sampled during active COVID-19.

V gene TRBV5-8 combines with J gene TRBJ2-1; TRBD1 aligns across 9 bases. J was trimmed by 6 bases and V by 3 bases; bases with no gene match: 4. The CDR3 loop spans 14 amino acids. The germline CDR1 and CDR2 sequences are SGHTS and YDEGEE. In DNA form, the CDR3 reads TGTGCCAGCAGCTCCGGGACAGGGCTCAATGAGCAGTTCTTC. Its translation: CASSSGTGLNEQFF.

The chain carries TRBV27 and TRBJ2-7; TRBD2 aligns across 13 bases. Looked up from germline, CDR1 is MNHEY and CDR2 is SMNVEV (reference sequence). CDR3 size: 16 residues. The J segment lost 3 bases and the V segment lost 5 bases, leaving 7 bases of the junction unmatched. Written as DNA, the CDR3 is TGTGCCAGCAGTGTAGGGGGACTAGCGGGGAGCTACGAGCAGTACTTC. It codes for CASSVGGLAGSYEQYF.

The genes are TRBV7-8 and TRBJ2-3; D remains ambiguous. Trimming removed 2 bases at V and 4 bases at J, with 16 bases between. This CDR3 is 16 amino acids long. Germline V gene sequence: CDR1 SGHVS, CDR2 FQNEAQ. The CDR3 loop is CASSLRVTHTADTQYF. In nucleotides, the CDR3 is TGTGCCAGCAGCTTAAGAGTAACCCATACGGCAGATACGCAGTATTTT.

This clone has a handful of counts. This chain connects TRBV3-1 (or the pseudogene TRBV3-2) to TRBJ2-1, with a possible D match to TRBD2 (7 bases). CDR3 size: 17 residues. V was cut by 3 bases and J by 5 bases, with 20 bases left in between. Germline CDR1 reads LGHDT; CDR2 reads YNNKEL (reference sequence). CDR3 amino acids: CASSHARGGLMDNEQFF. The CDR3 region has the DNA TGTGCCAGCAGCCACGCAAGGGGGGGACTGATGGACAATGAGCAGTTCTTC.

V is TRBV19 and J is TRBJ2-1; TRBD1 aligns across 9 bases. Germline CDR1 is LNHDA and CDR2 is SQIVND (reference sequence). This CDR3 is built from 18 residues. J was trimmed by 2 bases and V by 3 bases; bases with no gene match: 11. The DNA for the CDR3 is TGTGCCAGTAGTATGTTCCCATACACAGGGGGCGCCTACAATGAGCAGTTCTTC. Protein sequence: CASSMFPYTGGAYNEQFF.

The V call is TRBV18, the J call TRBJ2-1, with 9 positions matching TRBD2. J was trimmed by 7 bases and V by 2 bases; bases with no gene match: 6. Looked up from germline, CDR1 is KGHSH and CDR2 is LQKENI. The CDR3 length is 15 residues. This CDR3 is CASSPLAGVGNEQFF. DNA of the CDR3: TGTGCCAGCTCACCATTAGCGGGAGTCGGGAATGAGCAGTTCTTC.

In DNA form, the CDR3 reads TGTGCCAGCAGTTACGATTCTAGCGGGAGGGCCGGGGAGCTGTTTTTT. Translated, it gives CASSYDSSGRAGELFF. The rearrangement uses TRBV6-5 and TRBJ2-2; 12 bases map to TRBD2. Germline V gene data show CDR1 as MNHEY and CDR2 as SVGAGI. This CDR3 is built from 16 residues. J gave up 6 bases and V 2 bases, and 4 bases lay outside the gene matches.

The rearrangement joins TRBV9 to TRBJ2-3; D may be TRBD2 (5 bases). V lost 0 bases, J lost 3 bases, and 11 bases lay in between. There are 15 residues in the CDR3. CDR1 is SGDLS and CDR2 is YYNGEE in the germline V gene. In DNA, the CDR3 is TGTGCCAGCAGCGTAGCTCGCGGGCCTACAGATACGCAGTATTTT. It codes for CASSVARGPTDTQYF.

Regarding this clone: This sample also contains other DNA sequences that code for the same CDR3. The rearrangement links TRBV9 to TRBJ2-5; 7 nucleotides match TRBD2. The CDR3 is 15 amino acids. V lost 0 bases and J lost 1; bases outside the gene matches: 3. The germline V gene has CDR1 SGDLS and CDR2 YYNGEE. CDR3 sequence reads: CASSVGGGTQETQYF. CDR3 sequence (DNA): TGTGCCAGCAGCGTAGGGGGGGGGACCCAAGAGACCCAGTACTTC. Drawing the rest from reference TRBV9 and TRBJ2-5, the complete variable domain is DSGVTQTPKHLITATGQRVTLRCSPRSGDLSVYWYQQSLDQGLQFLIQYYNGEERAKGNILERFSAQQFPDLHSELNLSSLELGDSALYFCASSVGGGTQETQYFGPGTRLLVL.

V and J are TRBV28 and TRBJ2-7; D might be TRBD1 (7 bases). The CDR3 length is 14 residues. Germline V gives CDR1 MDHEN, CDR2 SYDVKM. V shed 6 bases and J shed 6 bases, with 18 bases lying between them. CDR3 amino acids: CASSLQGKGLEQYF. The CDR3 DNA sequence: TGTGCCAGCAGCCTACAGGGGAAGGGACTCGAGCAGTACTTC.

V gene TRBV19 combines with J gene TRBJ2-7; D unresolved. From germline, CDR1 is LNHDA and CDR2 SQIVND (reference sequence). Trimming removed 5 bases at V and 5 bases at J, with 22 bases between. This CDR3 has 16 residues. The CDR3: CASSPAGRNLRNEQYF. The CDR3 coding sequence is TGTGCCAGTAGTCCCGCAGGCCGAAACCTCAGAAACGAGCAGTACTTC.

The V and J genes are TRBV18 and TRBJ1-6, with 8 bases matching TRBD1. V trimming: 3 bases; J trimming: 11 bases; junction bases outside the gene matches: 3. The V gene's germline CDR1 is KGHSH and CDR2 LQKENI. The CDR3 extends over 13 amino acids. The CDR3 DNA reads TGTGCCAGCTCACCTACCAGGGGGCCACCCCTCCACTTT. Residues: CASSPTRGPPLHF.

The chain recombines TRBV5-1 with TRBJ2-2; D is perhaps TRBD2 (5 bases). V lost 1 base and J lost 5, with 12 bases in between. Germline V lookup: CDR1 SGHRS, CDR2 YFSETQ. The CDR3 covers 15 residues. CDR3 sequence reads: CASSLLPGTTGELFF. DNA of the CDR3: TGCGCCAGCAGCTTGCTCCCGGGAACGACCGGGGAGCTGTTTTTT.

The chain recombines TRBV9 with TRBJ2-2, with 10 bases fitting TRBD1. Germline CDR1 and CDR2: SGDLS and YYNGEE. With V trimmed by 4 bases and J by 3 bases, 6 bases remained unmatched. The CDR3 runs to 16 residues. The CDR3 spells CASSPLTGGDTGELFF. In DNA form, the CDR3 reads TGTGCCAGCAGCCCGTTGACAGGGGGCGACACCGGGGAGCTGTTTTTT. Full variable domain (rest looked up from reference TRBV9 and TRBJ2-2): DSGVTQTPKHLITATGQRVTLRCSPRSGDLSVYWYQQSLDQGLQFLIQYYNGEERAKGNILERFSAQQFPDLHSELNLSSLELGDSALYFCASSPLTGGDTGELFFGEGSRLTVL.

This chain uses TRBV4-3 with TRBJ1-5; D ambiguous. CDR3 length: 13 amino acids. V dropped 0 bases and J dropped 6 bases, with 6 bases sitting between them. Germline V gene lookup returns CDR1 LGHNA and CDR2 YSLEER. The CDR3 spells CASSQEEAQPQHF. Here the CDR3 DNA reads TGCGCCAGCAGCCAAGAAGAGGCTCAGCCCCAGCATTTT.

CDR3 coding DNA: TGTGCCAGCAGCCAAGGGTCCTTAGCGGGGGGGGCAGATACGCAGTATTTT. This translates into CASSQGSLAGGADTQYF. The chain employs TRBV4-2 and TRBJ2-3, with TRBD2 identical over 11 bases. Germline-derived CDR1 and CDR2 are LGHNA and YNFKEQ. This CDR3 region has 17 residues. The ends lost 1 base at V and 4 bases at J; junction bases unmatched: 7.

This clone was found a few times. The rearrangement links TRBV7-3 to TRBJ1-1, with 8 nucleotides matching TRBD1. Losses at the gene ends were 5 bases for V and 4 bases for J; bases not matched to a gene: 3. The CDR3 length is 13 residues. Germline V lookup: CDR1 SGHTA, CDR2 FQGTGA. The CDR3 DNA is TGTGCCAGCAGCCCCCAGGGGGCCACTGAAGCTTTCTTT. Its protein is CASSPQGATEAFF.

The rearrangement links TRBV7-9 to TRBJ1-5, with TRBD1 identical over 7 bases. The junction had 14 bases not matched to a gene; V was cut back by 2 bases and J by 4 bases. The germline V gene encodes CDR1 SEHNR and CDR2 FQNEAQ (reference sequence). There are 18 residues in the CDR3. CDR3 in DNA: TGTGCCAGCAGCTTACCGGGACAGAAGAGGAATGGAAATCAGCCCCAGCATTTT. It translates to CASSLPGQKRNGNQPQHF.

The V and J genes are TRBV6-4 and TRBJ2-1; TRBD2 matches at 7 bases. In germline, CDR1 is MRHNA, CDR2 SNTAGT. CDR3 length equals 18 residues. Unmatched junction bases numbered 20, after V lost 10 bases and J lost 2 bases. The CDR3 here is CANLIILREGITYNEQFF. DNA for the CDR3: TGTGCCAACCTGATAATTCTGAGGGAGGGTATTACCTACAATGAGCAGTTCTTC.

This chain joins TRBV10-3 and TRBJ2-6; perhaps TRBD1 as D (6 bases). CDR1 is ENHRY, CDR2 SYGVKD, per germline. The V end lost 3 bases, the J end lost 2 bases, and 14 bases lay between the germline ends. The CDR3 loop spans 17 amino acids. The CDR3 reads CAISDAARGTGANVLTF. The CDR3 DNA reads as TGTGCCATCAGTGACGCGGCAAGGGGGACTGGGGCCAACGTCCTGACTTTC.